A selection of T cell receptor beta chains follows, all from one sample in a study of blood T cell repertoires in COVID-19. The assay was immunoSEQ multiplex PCR, and TCRdb's table has in-frame clones only and misses some. The sample has 200,000 to 250,000 clones; just over 85% are singletons. The specimen sequenced was peripheral blood. All receptors come from a man in his fifties with COVID-19, enrolled during active disease. CDR3s include the opening cysteine and the closing phenylalanine or tryptophan. The D gene is left open where the match is weak. Rows give clone size only sometimes, using once, few, many, or a class for an expanded clone.

NA TRBJ1-6 NA TRBV3-1/TRBV3-2 CASSQVNSNSPLHF TGTGCCAGCAGCCAAGTTAACAGTAATTCACCCCTCCACTTT
NA TRBJ2-1 NA TRBV29-1 CSALDSPSEQFF TGCAGCGCCCTGGACTCCCCCTCAGAGCAGTTCTTC
NA TRBJ2-2 NA TRBV2 CASSAGEGAGELFF TGTGCCAGCAGCGCTGGGGAGGGGGCCGGGGAGCTGTTTTTT
NA TRBJ2-5 NA TRBV18 CASSPNREWDRETQYF TGTGCCAGCTCACCTAACAGGGAGTGGGATCGGGAGACCCAGTACTTC
NA TRBJ1-4 NA TRBV7-9 CASSLPRGEKLFF TGTGCCAGCAGCTTACCTCGGGGTGAAAAACTGTTTTTT
NA TRBJ1-1 NA TRBV6-2/TRBV6-3 CASSYNPGGTYTEAFF TGTGCCAGCAGTTACAATCCGGGTGGCACCTACACTGAAGCTTTCTTT
once TRBJ2-2 NA TRBV21-1 CARGQGGGLGTGELFF TGTGCCAGAGGACAGGGCGGCGGTTTGGGCACCGGGGAGCTGTTTTTT
NA TRBJ2-5 NA TRBV2 CASSERGKETQYF TGTGCCAGCAGTGAAAGGGGAAAAGAGACCCAGTACTTC
NA TRBJ1-2 NA TRBV25-1 CASSDRNYGYTF TGTGCCAGCAGTGACAGGAACTATGGCTACACCTTC
NA TRBJ2-5 NA TRBV21-1 CASSNGRADSEETQYF TGTGCCAGCAGCAATGGTAGAGCCGACAGTGAAGAGACCCAGTACTTC
NA TRBJ1-2 NA TRBV3-1/TRBV3-2 CASSARSAIGYTF TGTGCCAGCAGCGCAAGGAGTGCTATTGGCTACACCTTC
NA TRBJ1-6 TRBD1 TRBV19 CASRTGRTPLHF TGTGCCAGTAGGACAGGGAGGACACCCCTCCACTTT
NA TRBJ1-6 NA TRBV18 CASSPLRGGGGSPLHF TGTGCCAGCTCACCACTCCGGGGGGGAGGTGGTTCACCCCTCCACTTT
NA TRBJ1-5 NA TRBV6-4 CARQEGECRGEPQPQHF TGTGCCAGACAAGAGGGGGAGTGCCGGGGAGAGCCTCAGCCCCAGCATTTT
NA TRBJ2-2 NA TRBV5-1 CASSPGTNTGELFF TGCGCCAGCAGCCCGGGTACGAACACCGGGGAGCTGTTTTTT
NA TRBJ1-5 TRBD1 TRBV19 CASSTDRVSNQPQHF TGTGCCAGTAGTACGGACAGGGTAAGCAATCAGCCCCAGCATTTT
NA TRBJ1-6 NA TRBV6-6 CASSSGSSLHF TGTGCCAGCAGTTCTGGGAGCTCCCTCCACTTT
NA TRBJ1-2 TRBD1 TRBV5-5 CASSWMTGNGGYTF TGTGCCAGCAGCTGGATGACAGGGAACGGGGGCTACACCTTC
NA TRBJ2-1 NA TRBV7-3 CASSLNRGPSYNEQFF TGTGCCAGCAGCTTAAATAGGGGCCCCTCCTACAATGAGCAGTTCTTC
NA TRBJ2-5 TRBD1 TRBV7-9 CASRGTGEETQYF TGTGCCAGCAGAGGGACAGGGGAAGAGACCCAGTACTTC
NA TRBJ2-3 NA TRBV5-1 CASSRTAGEGVGTQYF TGCGCCAGCAGCCGGACGGCGGGAGAGGGGGTGGGTACGCAGTATTTT
NA TRBJ1-2 TRBD1 TRBV27 CASSFGTGGGSNYGYTF TGTGCCAGCAGTTTTGGGACAGGGGGCGGGTCTAACTATGGCTACACCTTC
NA TRBJ1-1 NA TRBV6-1 CASSEEAGFPEAFF TGTGCCAGCAGTGAAGAGGCAGGCTTCCCTGAAGCTTTCTTT
NA TRBJ2-1 TRBD2 TRBV24-1 CATSRGLAGNNEQFF TGTGCCACCAGTCGTGGACTAGCGGGTAACAATGAGCAGTTCTTC
NA TRBJ1-5 NA TRBV5-1 CASSWTALSNQPQHF TGCGCCAGCAGCTGGACAGCTCTAAGCAATCAGCCCCAGCATTTT
many TRBJ2-7 TRBD2 TRBV4-1 CASSQDRLAGDEQYF TGCGCCAGCAGCCAAGATAGACTAGCGGGAGACGAGCAGTACTTC
NA TRBJ1-1 NA TRBV23-1 CASKPGVGSTEAFF TGCGCCAGTAAACCAGGGGTGGGGAGCACTGAAGCTTTCTTT
NA TRBJ2-2 NA TRBV2 CATSRETTGELFF TGTGCCACGTCCCGGGAGACCACCGGGGAGCTGTTTTTT
once TRBJ2-1 TRBD2 TRBV10-1 CASSESGTSGIYNEQFF TGCGCCAGCAGTGAGTCGGGAACTAGCGGGATCTACAATGAGCAGTTCTTC
NA TRBJ1-1 NA TRBV6-2/TRBV6-3 CASSYIGNTEAFF TGTGCCAGCAGTTACATCGGGAACACTGAAGCTTTCTTT
NA TRBJ1-6 NA TRBV2 CASRESSYNSPLHF TGTGCCAGCAGAGAGAGCTCCTATAATTCACCCCTCCACTTT
NA TRBJ2-2 NA TRBV5-1 CASSFGVRDTGELFF TGCGCCAGCAGCTTCGGGGTGAGGGACACCGGGGAGCTGTTTTTT
once TRBJ2-7 TRBD2 TRBV15 CATSSSTSDEQYF TGTGCCACCAGCAGCAGTACTAGCGACGAGCAGTACTTC
NA TRBJ2-4 NA TRBV5-1 CASSFGNQGTKNIQYF TGCGCCAGCAGCTTCGGAAATCAGGGAACCAAAAACATTCAGTACTTC
NA TRBJ2-2 TRBD2 TRBV15 CATSRDSGLANTGELFF TGTGCCACCAGCAGAGATTCGGGACTAGCGAACACCGGGGAGCTGTTTTTT
NA TRBJ2-1 TRBD2 TRBV19 CASTVGLAGGSSYNEQFF TGTGCCAGTACCGTCGGCCTAGCGGGGGGAAGCTCCTACAATGAGCAGTTCTTC
NA TRBJ2-1 TRBD2 TRBV13 CASSHRGGGTNEQFF TGTGCCAGCAGCCATCGGGGGGGAGGCACCAATGAGCAGTTCTTC
NA TRBJ1-3 TRBD1 TRBV6-5 CASSYSWTGGGNTIYF TGTGCCAGCAGTTACTCATGGACAGGGGGCGGAAACACCATATATTTT
NA TRBJ2-2 NA TRBV18 CASSPTEKTGELFF TGTGCCAGCTCACCAACAGAGAAAACCGGGGAGCTGTTTTTT
few TRBJ1-1 NA TRBV10-3 CAISESIHRNTEAFF TGTGCCATCAGTGAGTCGATTCACAGGAACACTGAAGCTTTCTTT
once TRBJ1-1 NA TRBV6-5 CASRLMGRNTEAFF TGTGCCAGCAGACTCATGGGCAGGAACACTGAAGCTTTCTTT
NA TRBJ2-4 TRBD1 TRBV19 CASRDRLNIQYF TGTGCCAGCCGGGACAGACTAAACATTCAGTACTTC
NA TRBJ1-3 NA TRBV30 CAWSDMAGVGNTIYF TGTGCCTGGAGCGACATGGCAGGGGTTGGAAACACCATATATTTT